This TCR beta chain was obtained from a study of molecular identifiers for immune sequencing clone quantification. Previously reported methods and listed TCR primers produced the bulk TCR libraries. TCRdb processed the PCR reads anew with MiXCR; each CDR3 protein has one entry. Among approximately 630,000 distinct CDR3 sequences listed, about 25% were seen once. Germline assignment: CDR1 MNHEY and CDR2 SVGEGT. The CDR3 is made up of 12 amino acids. V trimming: 5 bases; J trimming: 13 bases; junction bases outside the gene matches: 6. This clonotype was observed a few times. What it binds is not known. Libraries from naive CD8 cells were generated from roughly 18,000 to 920,000 sorted cells (with 10%, 30% or 50% RNA). The authors gated naive CD8 T cells as CD8+CD4-CCR7+CD45RA+ for sorting. Notes on the study in general: Effector cells kept over 98% of their molecules in clones above 20 RNA copies, while naive cells kept under 1% there.

V is TRBV6-2 or TRBV6-3 and J is TRBJ2-1; 9 nucleotides align to TRBD2. Sequencing used naive CD8+ T cells from blood, with Jurkat cell RNA spiked in. The subset is: FACS-sorted CD8+CD4-CCR7+CD45RA+ naive T cells. The sequence derives from a human donor in good health. Some libraries in this study had Jurkat cell RNA spiked in. CDR3 bases: TGTGCCAGCAGTACCATAGCGGGAGATCAGTTCTTC. Encoded protein: CASSTIAGDQFF.